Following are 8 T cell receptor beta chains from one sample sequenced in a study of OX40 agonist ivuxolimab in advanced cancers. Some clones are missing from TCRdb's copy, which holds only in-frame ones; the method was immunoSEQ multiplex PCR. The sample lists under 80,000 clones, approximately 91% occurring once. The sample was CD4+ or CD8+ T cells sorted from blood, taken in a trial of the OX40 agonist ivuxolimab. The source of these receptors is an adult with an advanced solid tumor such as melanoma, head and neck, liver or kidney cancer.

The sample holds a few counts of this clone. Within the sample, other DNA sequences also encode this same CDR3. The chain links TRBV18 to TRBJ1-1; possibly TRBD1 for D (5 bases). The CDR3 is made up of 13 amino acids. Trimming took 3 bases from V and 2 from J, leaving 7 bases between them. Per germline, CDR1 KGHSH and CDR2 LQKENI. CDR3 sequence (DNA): TGTGCCAGCTCACCTCAGGGTAACACTGAAGCTTTCTTT. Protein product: CASSPQGNTEAFF. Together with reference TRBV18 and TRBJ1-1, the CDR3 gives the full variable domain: NAGVMQNPRHLVRRRGQEARLRCSPMKGHSHVYWYRQLPEEGLKFMVYLQKENIIDESGMPKERFSAEFPKEGPSILRIQQVVRGDSAAYFCASSPQGNTEAFFGQGTRLTVV.

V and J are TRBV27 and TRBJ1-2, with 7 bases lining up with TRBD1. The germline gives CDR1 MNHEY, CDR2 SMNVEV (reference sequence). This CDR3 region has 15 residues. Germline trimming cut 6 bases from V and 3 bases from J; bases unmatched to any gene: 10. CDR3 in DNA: TGTGCCAGCAGCCCAACGACCGGGACAGACTATGGCTACACCTTC. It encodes CASSPTTGTDYGYTF.

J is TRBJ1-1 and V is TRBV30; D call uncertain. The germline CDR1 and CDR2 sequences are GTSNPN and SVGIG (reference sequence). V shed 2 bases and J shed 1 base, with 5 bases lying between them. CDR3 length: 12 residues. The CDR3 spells CAWSRRNTEAFF. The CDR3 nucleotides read TGTGCCTGGAGTCGTAGGAACACTGAAGCTTTCTTT.

As DNA, the CDR3 is TGCGCCAGCAGCATCTCCGGGACAGGGGGCGGAGGCTACACCTTC. Translation: CASSISGTGGGGYTF. The chain employs TRBV5-1 and TRBJ1-2, with 12 bases that match TRBD1. The junction had 9 bases not matched to a gene; V was cut back by 4 bases and J by 8 bases. The CDR3 is made up of 15 amino acids. Looked up from germline, CDR1 is SGHRS and CDR2 is YFSETQ.

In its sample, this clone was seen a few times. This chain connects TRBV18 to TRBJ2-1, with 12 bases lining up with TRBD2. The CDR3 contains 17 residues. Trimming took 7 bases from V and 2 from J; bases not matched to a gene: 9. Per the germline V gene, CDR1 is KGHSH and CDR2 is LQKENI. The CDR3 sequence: CASLGTSGLSTYNEQFF. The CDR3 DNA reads TGTGCCAGCTTAGGGACTAGCGGGCTAAGCACCTACAATGAGCAGTTCTTC.

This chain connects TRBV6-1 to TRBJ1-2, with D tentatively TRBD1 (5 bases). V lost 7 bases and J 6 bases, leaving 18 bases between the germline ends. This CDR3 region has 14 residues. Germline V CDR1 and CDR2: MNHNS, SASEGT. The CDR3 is CASNRDERGNGYTF. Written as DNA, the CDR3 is TGTGCCAGCAATCGGGACGAACGTGGGAATGGCTACACCTTC.

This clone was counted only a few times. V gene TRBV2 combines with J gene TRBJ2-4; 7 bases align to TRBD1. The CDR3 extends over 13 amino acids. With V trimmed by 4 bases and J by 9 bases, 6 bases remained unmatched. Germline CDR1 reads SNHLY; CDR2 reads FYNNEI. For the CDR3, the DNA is TGTGCCAGCAGTGGACAGGGAATGCTCATTCAGTACTTC. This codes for CASSGQGMLIQYF.

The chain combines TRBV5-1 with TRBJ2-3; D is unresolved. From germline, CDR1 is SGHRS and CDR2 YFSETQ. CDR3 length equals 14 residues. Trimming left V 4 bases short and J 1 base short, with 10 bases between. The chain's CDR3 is CASSISTGTDTQYF. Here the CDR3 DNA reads TGCGCCAGCAGCATCTCAACAGGCACAGATACGCAGTATTTT.